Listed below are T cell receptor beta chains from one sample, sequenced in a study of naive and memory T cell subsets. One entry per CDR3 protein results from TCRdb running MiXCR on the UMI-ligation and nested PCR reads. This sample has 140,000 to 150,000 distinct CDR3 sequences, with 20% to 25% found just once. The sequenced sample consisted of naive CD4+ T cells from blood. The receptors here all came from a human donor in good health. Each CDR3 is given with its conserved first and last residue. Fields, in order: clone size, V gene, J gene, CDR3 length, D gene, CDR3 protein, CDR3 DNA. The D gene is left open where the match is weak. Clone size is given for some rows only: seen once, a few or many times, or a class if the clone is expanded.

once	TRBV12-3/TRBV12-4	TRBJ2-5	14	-	CASSPTRRQETQYF	TGTGCCAGCAGCCCCACCCGACGCCAAGAGACCCAGTACTTC
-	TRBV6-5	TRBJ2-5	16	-	CASSYSKITAQETQYF	TGTGCCAGCAGTTACTCGAAGATAACGGCACAAGAGACCCAGTACTTC
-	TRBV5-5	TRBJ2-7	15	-	CASSVTGSQTYEQYF	TGTGCCAGCAGTGTTACAGGGTCCCAGACCTACGAGCAGTACTTC
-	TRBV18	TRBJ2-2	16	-	CASSPTPGTNTGELFF	TGTGCCAGCTCACCAACCCCGGGAACGAACACCGGGGAGCTGTTTTTT
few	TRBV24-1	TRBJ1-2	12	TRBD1	CATQQGNYGYTF	TGTGCCACCCAACAGGGGAACTATGGCTACACCTTC
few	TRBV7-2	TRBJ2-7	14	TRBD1	CASSSGTGVREQYF	TGTGCCAGCAGCTCCGGGACAGGGGTACGCGAGCAGTACTTC
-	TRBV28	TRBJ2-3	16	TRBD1	CASSTSQGVYTDTQYF	TGTGCCAGCAGTACTTCACAGGGGGTTTATACAGATACGCAGTATTTT
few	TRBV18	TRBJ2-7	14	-	CASSPTRAVREQYF	TGTGCCAGCTCACCAACCAGGGCGGTGAGAGAGCAGTACTTC
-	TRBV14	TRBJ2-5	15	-	CASSHRGAGGETQYF	TGTGCCAGCAGCCATCGGGGGGCTGGAGGAGAGACCCAGTACTTC
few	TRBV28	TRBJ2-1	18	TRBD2	CASSLPQRLAGVYNEQFF	TGTGCCAGCAGTTTACCCCAGCGTCTAGCGGGAGTCTACAATGAGCAGTTCTTC
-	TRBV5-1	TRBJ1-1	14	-	CASSHPGENTEAFF	TGCGCCAGCAGCCACCCGGGAGAGAACACTGAAGCTTTCTTT
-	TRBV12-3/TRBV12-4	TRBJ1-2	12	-	CASSPRRDGYTF	TGTGCCAGCAGTCCAAGAAGGGATGGCTACACCTTC
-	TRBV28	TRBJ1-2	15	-	CASTPMRRNTYGYTF	TGTGCCAGCACCCCGATGAGACGGAATACCTATGGCTACACCTTC
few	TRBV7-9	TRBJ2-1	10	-	CASNDRGQFF	TGTGCCAGCAACGACCGGGGGCAGTTCTTC
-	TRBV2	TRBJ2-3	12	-	CASSEAGDTQYF	TGTGCCAGCAGTGAAGCCGGAGATACGCAGTATTTT
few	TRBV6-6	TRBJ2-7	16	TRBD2	CASSTALTGTSGEQYF	TGTGCCAGCAGTACTGCTCTAACCGGGACTAGCGGCGAGCAGTACTTC
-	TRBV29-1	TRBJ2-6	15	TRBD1	CSVPQGAGGANVLTF	TGCAGCGTACCACAGGGGGCTGGTGGGGCCAACGTCCTGACTTTC
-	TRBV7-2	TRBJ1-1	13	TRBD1	CASSSGQGTEAFF	TGTGCCAGCAGCTCGGGACAGGGCACTGAAGCTTTCTTT
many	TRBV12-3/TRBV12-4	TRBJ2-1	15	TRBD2	CASRVSSGTYNEQFF	TGTGCCAGCAGAGTTTCCAGCGGGACCTACAATGAGCAGTTCTTC
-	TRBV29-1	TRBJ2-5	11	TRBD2	CSLGLVETQYF	TGCAGCCTCGGACTAGTTGAGACCCAGTACTTC
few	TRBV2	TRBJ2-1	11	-	CATLLGGEQFF	TGTGCCACCCTCTTAGGTGGAGAGCAGTTCTTC
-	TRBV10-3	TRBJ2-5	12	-	CAIRGTTETQYF	TGTGCCATCAGGGGGACGACAGAGACCCAGTACTTC
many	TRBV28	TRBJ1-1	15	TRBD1	CASQPGGFIDTEAFF	TGTGCCAGCCAGCCAGGGGGTTTTATCGACACTGAAGCTTTCTTT
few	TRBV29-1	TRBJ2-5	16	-	CSVAPHSTQYQETQYF	TGCAGCGTTGCCCCCCACAGTACACAGTACCAAGAGACCCAGTACTTC
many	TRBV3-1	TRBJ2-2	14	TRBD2	CASSTSGATGELFF	TGTGCCAGCAGCACTAGCGGGGCCACCGGGGAGCTGTTTTTT
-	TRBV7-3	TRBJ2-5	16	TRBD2	CASSPGLAGYQETQYF	TGTGCCAGCAGCCCCGGTCTAGCGGGATACCAAGAGACCCAGTACTTC
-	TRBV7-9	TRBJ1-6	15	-	CASSLAGEPNSPLHF	TGTGCCAGCAGCTTGGCTGGAGAACCTAATTCACCCCTCCACTTT
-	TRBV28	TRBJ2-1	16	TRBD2	CASSFPGRVRYNEQFF	TGTGCCAGCAGTTTCCCCGGGAGGGTGAGGTACAATGAGCAGTTCTTC
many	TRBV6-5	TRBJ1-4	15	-	CASRRGLAGDEKLFF	TGTGCCAGCAGGCGAGGACTAGCGGGAGATGAAAAACTGTTTTTT
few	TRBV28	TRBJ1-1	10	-	CASQRSEAFF	TGTGCCAGCCAACGGTCCGAAGCTTTCTTT
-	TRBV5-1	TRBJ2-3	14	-	CASSLLWAADTQYF	TGCGCCAGCAGCTTGTTGTGGGCCGCAGATACGCAGTATTTT
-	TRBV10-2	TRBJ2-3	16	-	CASSESMGARTDTQYF	TGCGCCAGCAGTGAGTCGATGGGGGCGCGCACAGATACGCAGTATTTT
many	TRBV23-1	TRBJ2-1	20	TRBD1	CASSQKTGTGFRCCPNEQFF	TGCGCCAGCAGTCAAAAAACCGGGACAGGGTTTCGTTGTTGCCCTAATGAGCAGTTCTTC
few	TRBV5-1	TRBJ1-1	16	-	CASSFRAAIMNTEAFF	TGCGCCAGCAGCTTCAGGGCGGCTATTATGAACACTGAAGCTTTCTTT
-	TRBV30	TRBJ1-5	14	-	CAWSNGRGYQPQHF	TGTGCCTGGAGTAATGGTCGCGGGTATCAGCCCCAGCATTTT
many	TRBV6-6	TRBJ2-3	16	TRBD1	CASRMNRGLGTDTQYF	TGTGCCAGCAGAATGAACAGGGGTCTGGGCACAGATACGCAGTATTTT
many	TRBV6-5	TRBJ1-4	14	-	CASSIGRNNEKLFF	TGTGCCAGCAGCATAGGACGGAACAATGAAAAACTGTTTTTT
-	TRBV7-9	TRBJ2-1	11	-	CASSPSGRGEF	TGTGCCAGCAGCCCTTCCGGCAGGGGGGAGTTC
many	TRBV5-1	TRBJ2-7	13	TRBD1	CASSWGQASEQYF	TGCGCCAGCAGCTGGGGACAGGCTTCCGAGCAGTACTTC
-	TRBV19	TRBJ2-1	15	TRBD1	CASSTYPRTGDEQFF	TGTGCCAGTAGTACCTACCCTCGGACAGGAGATGAGCAGTTCTTC
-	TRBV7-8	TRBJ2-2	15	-	CASSLSRTITGELFF	TGTGCCAGCAGCTTATCAAGGACGATCACCGGGGAGCTGTTTTTT
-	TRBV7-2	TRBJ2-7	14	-	CASSLVIGPNEQYF	TGTGCCAGCAGCTTAGTTATAGGGCCGAACGAGCAGTACTTC
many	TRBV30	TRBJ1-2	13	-	CAWSVLAGYGYTF	TGTGCCTGGAGTGTACTGGCAGGGTATGGCTACACCTTC
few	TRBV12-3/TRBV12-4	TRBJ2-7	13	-	CASGRSTSYEQYF	TGTGCCAGTGGACGGTCTACCTCCTACGAGCAGTACTTC
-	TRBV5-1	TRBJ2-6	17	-	CASSFMGSSTGANVLTF	TGCGCCAGCAGCTTCATGGGCTCGTCAACTGGGGCCAACGTCCTGACTTTC
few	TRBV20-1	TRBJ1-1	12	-	CSASIFRAEAFF	TGCAGTGCTAGTATTTTTCGGGCTGAAGCTTTCTTT
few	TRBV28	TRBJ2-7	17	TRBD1	CASSLWVTGGLSYEQYF	TGTGCCAGCAGTTTATGGGTGACAGGGGGCCTCTCCTACGAGCAGTACTTC
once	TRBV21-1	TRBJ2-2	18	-	CASSTRSSDSSNTGELFF	TGTGCCAGCAGCACACGTTCTTCGGACAGTTCGAACACCGGGGAGCTGTTTTTT
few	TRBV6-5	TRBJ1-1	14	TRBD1	CASSFQGGLRGAFF	TGTGCCAGCAGTTTCCAGGGGGGGCTTAGAGGAGCTTTCTTT
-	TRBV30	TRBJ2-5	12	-	CAWSSGQETQYF	TGTGCCTGGAGTAGCGGCCAAGAGACCCAGTACTTC
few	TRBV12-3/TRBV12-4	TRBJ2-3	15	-	CASSPRRGHTDTQYF	TGTGCCAGCAGTCCGAGACGGGGCCACACAGATACGCAGTATTTT
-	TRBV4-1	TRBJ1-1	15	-	CASSRLQGQGTEAFF	TGCGCCAGCAGCCGCCTACAGGGCCAGGGGACTGAAGCTTTCTTT
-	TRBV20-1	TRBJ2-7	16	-	CSASGHRTVSSYEQYF	TGCAGTGCTAGCGGCCATCGGACGGTAAGCTCCTACGAGCAGTACTTC
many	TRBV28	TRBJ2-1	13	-	CASRPETYNEQFF	TGTGCCAGCAGGCCGGAGACATACAATGAGCAGTTCTTC
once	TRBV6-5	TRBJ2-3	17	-	CASSYSGRRVDTDTQYF	TGTGCCAGCAGTTACTCGGGACGCAGGGTTGACACAGATACGCAGTATTTT
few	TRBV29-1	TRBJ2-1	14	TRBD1	CSVDPGGAYNEQFF	TGCAGCGTTGACCCAGGGGGAGCCTACAATGAGCAGTTCTTC
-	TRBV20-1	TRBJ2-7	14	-	CSARDKATIYEQYF	TGCAGTGCTAGAGATAAGGCCACGATCTACGAGCAGTACTTC